The clone carrying this TCR beta chain has only a few counts. Antigen unknown. The sample belongs to a study of T-cell memory formation after mild COVID-19. Overall study: Largely donor-specific TCR clusters were found.

Study-wide results and limits: Clonal second-wave expansions that peaked on day 37 had unconfirmed SARS-CoV-2 specificity. Most CD4+ clones that shrank were in CM and EM, while CD8+ ones turned up in EMRA. While clones contracting from day 15 to 85 were balanced between CD4 and CD8, later expanders leaned CD4+.

Germline CDR1 and CDR2: LGHDT and YNNKEL (reference sequence). Trimming shortened V by 0 bases and J by 1 base, and 15 bases separated the two germline ends. This CDR3 comprises 17 residues. TCRdb itself ran the 5' RACE reads through MiXCR, one entry per CDR3 protein. The sample yields fewer than 450,000 distinct CDR3 sequences, 20% to 30% seen once. This TCR derives from an adult woman who had mild COVID-19 (a few samples of this study predate the infection). Cell type and time point are not known. Sequences were obtained from PBMCs or a T cell subset sorted from them (not recorded which). This chain links TRBV3-1 with TRBJ1-2; D gene uncertain. The CDR3 DNA reads TGTGCCAGCAGCCAAGATCTTCTGTCAGGCGGTAACTATGGCTACACCTTC. Translated: CASSQDLLSGGNYGYTF.